Ten or more counts support the clone carrying this T cell receptor beta chain. Its antigen is as yet unknown. The data stem from a study of read filtering for tumor transcriptome and immune sequencing. Study results and limitations: Compared with RNA-seq, IR-seq gave much higher clonotype depth and reliability.

This library used approximately 0.4 ug RNA and molecular barcoded adaptors spanning alpha/delta and beta/gamma chains. Via MiXCR, TCRdb re-called the reads, giving one row per CDR3 protein. The sample shows 100,000 to 150,000 distinct CDR3 sequences, over 10% of them seen only once. The receptor was derived from a donor at least 40 years old with multiple myeloma. Material for sequencing was a population of CD138-negative cells sorted from bone marrow.

The CDR3 sequence: CSASVDRFYEQYF. CDR3 DNA: TGCAGTGCTAGTGTTGACAGATTCTACGAGCAGTACTTC. This chain joins TRBV20-1 and TRBJ2-7; tentative D call: TRBD1 (5 bases). V dropped 3 bases and J dropped 3 bases, with 12 bases sitting between them. CDR3 length: 13 amino acids. Germline CDR1 reads DFQATT; CDR2 reads SNEGSKA (reference sequence).